Listed below are T cell receptor delta chains from one sample, sequenced in a study of Vδ1+ human thymocytes. TCRdb reprocessed the multiplex PCR reads through CATT. Here the sample spans under 80,000 delta-chain clones, around 34% being singletons. The sequencing input was Vdelta1+ gamma-delta thymocytes from the thymus. All receptors derive from a boy in the first two years of life who had congenital heart surgery. CDR3s include the opening cysteine and the closing phenylalanine or tryptophan. The order of the fields is D gene, CDR3 length, V gene, J gene, clone size, CDR3 DNA, CDR3 protein. A D gene is named only where the DNA matches it firmly. A clone size is listed for some rows: how often the clone was seen (once, few, many), or a class if it is expanded.

TRDD3	23	TRDV1	TRDJ1	few	TGTGCTCTTGGGGAACTTTCCTACCTCATCGTACTGGGGGATCCCTCGAACACCGATAAACTCATCTTT	CALGELSYLIVLGDPSNTDKLIF
TRDD3	20	TRDV1	TRDJ1	.	TGTGCTCTTGGGGAACTACTCTTCCCTTCTCACTGGGGGGCCCTCGATAAACTCATCTTT	CALGELLFPSHWGALDKLIF
TRDD3	19	TRDV2	TRDJ1	.	TGTGCCCGAATTACTGGGGGATACGCAAGGCTGACGTCCACCGATAAACTCATCTTT	CARITGGYARLTSTDKLIF
.	15	TRDV1	TRDJ1	few	TGTGCTCTTGGGGAACTGGTATACCCATCGGACGAACTCATCTTT	CALGELVYPSDELIF
TRDD3	18	TRDV1	TRDJ1	few	TGTGCTCTTGGGGAACCGCTGGGTACTGGGGCCTACACCGATAAACTCATCTTT	CALGEPLGTGAYTDKLIF
.	12	TRDV2	TRDJ1	once	TGTGCCTACCCACTCACTCCGCATAAACTCATCTTT	CAYPLTPHKLIF
.	19	TRDV1	TRDJ1	.	TGTGCTCTTGGGGAACGTACTGGTGGAAACTTCCAGCCCACCGATAAACTCATCTTT	CALGERTGGNFQPTDKLIF
TRDD3	20	TRDV1	TRDJ1	few	TGTGCTCTTGGGGAAACCCCTCATTCTTGGGGGATTCAGTACACCGATAAACTCATCTTT	CALGETPHSWGIQYTDKLIF
TRDD2	23	TRDV1	TRDJ1	few	TGTGCTCTTGGGGAACGACATCTTCCTACTCCCCTTACTATCCCAGGGGGAGCCGATAAACTCATCTTT	CALGERHLPTPLTIPGGADKLIF
TRDD2	23	TRDV1	TRDJ1	once	TGTGCTCTTGGGGACGACCTTACCTTCCTCGGCCTTACTGGAGGATGGGACACCGATAAACTCATCTTT	CALGDDLTFLGLTGGWDTDKLIF
TRDD3	20	TRDV1	TRDJ1	few	TGTGCTCTTGGGAAAAGCGGTGATCCTACGGGGGATACGTACACCGATAAACTCATCTTT	CALGKSGDPTGDTYTDKLIF
.	16	TRDV1	TRDJ1	.	TGTGCTCTTGGGGAACTACGTCGGGCTATAACCGATAAACTCATCTTT	CALGELRRAITDKLIF
.	19	TRDV1	TRDJ1	.	TGTGCTCTTGGTCCCCCCTACGGGCGGGATAAGTTCTTCACCGATAAACTCATCTTT	CALGPPYGRDKFFTDKLIF
.	25	TRDV1	TRDJ1	.	TGTGCTCTTGGGGAAGATCGCCTTCCTAAGACCCCCTCGTACTGGGGGTACCCTGTTACCGATAAACTCATCTTT	CALGEDRLPKTPSYWGYPVTDKLIF
TRDD3	17	TRDV1	TRDJ1	.	TGTGCTCTTGGGGAACCCACCTGGGGGATAGATTGCCCTATACTCATCTTT	CALGEPTWGIDCPILIF
TRDD3	20	TRDV1	TRDJ1	.	TGTGCTCTTGGGGAGCCCACCCCCTTACCCTACTGGGGCTGGTCGGCTAAACTCATCTTT	CALGEPTPLPYWGWSAKLIF
TRDD3	21	TRDV1	TRDJ1	.	TGCGCTCTTGGGGAACTCTCGCCCCTCCTACCACTGGGGGATAACACCGATAAACTCATCTTT	CALGELSPLLPLGDNTDKLIF
TRDD3	18	TRDV2	TRDJ1	few	TGTGCCTGTGACACTCAACTTGTACTGGGGGATTTCACCGATAAACTCATCTTT	CACDTQLVLGDFTDKLIF
TRDD3	20	TRDV1	TRDJ1	few	TGTGCTCTTGGGGCGACGAACCTTCCTAAGAAACTGGGGGATATCGATAAACTCATCTTT	CALGATNLPKKLGDIDKLIF
TRDD2	18	TRDV1	TRDJ1	.	TGTGCTCTTGGGGAACTGAACGAAGGCCTTCCTAGTGCCGATAAACTCATCTTT	CALGELNEGLPSADKLIF
.	20	TRDV1	TRDJ1	.	TGTGCTCTTGGGGAACCTTCCTACCGGGGATACGGCGGGTACACCGATAAACTCATCTTT	CALGEPSYRGYGGYTDKLIF
TRDD3	24	TRDV1	TRDJ1	few	TGTGCTCTTGGGGAACTATATTCCCCTCGGCCTGTGGGTGTACTGGGGGATACCACCGATAAACTCATCTTT	CALGELYSPRPVGVLGDTTDKLIF
TRDD3	14	TRDV1	TRDJ1	.	TGTGCTCTTGCCATGGGGGATCCTGCCGATAAACTCATCTTT	CALAMGDPADKLIF
TRDD3	19	TRDV2	TRDJ1	few	TGTGCCTGTGTCCTCAACTACCCTCCCCTGGGGGATATCAAGACTAAACTCATCTTT	CACVLNYPPLGDIKTKLIF
.	18	TRDV1	TRDJ1	.	TGTGCTCTTGGGGAGGTTCTACGTCGCTGGGGACGGGCCGATAAACTCATCTTT	CALGEVLRRWGRADKLIF
.	19	TRDV1	TRDJ1	few	TGTGCTCTTGGGGCCAATAGGCTCCTTGGGGGTCCCGTGGCCGATAAACTCATCTTT	CALGANRLLGGPVADKLIF
TRDD3	20	TRDV1	TRDJ1	.	TGTGCTCTTGGGTACGAGACCTACGTTCTACTGGGGGAGTACACCGATAAACTCATCTTT	CALGYETYVLLGEYTDKLIF
.	19	TRDV1	TRDJ1	few	TGTGCTCTTGGGCCACTTCGGGCACCGACGGGGTCTTACACCGATAAACTCATCTTT	CALGPLRAPTGSYTDKLIF
.	19	TRDV1	TRDJ1	few	TGTGCTCTTGGGGAACAGGTCAGCTACGTGCGAGTGTACACCGATAAACTCATCTTT	CALGEQVSYVRVYTDKLIF
TRDD3	21	TRDV1	TRDJ1	.	TGTGCTCTTGGGGAACTCCAGTCGTCCATCTGGGGGATACGATACACCGATAAACTCATCTTT	CALGELQSSIWGIRYTDKLIF
TRDD3	19	TRDV1	TRDJ1	.	TGTGCTCTTGGGGAACTAACCACTGGGGGAGGCCCGTACACCGATAAACTCATCTTT	CALGELTTGGGPYTDKLIF
TRDD3	19	TRDV1	TRDJ1	.	TGTGCTCTTGGGGAACTATCTCTCTGGGGGATATGGTGCACCGATAAACTCATCTTT	CALGELSLWGIWCTDKLIF
TRDD3	22	TRDV1	TRDJ1	.	TGTGCTCTTGGGGAATGCAGTTTCCTGCGTACGACTGGGGGATTCTACACCGATAAACTCATCTTT	CALGECSFLRTTGGFYTDKLIF
TRDD3	23	TRDV1	TRDJ2	.	TGTGCTCTTGGGGAACCGACGTCGAAACTGGGGGATACGAGGACCCCCGTGACAGCACAACTCTTCTTT	CALGEPTSKLGDTRTPVTAQLFF
.	21	TRDV1	TRDJ1	few	TGTGCTCTTGGGGAACTGGCCTTCCCCCCATCGGGGGGGATTGACACCGATAAACTCATCTTT	CALGELAFPPSGGIDTDKLIF
TRDD3	17	TRDV1	TRDJ1	.	TGTGCTCTTGGGGAACGGGCCTTACTGGGGGATCCCGATAAACTCATCTTT	CALGERALLGDPDKLIF
TRDD3	18	TRDV1	TRDJ1	few	TGTGCTCTTGGGGAACTTAGGTCTGGGGGATATGGGACCGATAAACTCATCTTT	CALGELRSGGYGTDKLIF
TRDD3	21	TRDV1	TRDJ1	few	TGTGCTCTTGGGGAACCCCTGAGAGAACTGGGGGGTCGTATTAGCACCGATAAACTCATCTTT	CALGEPLRELGGRISTDKLIF
.	15	TRDV1	TRDJ1	.	TGTGCTCTTGGGGAACTGCCACGACCTCCCGATAAACTCATCTTT	CALGELPRPPDKLIF
TRDD3	23	TRDV1	TRDJ1	few	TGTGCTCTTGGGGAACCTAGACCTCCCGTCAGAGGAAAGGATACGACGTACACCGATAAACTCATCTTT	CALGEPRPPVRGKDTTYTDKLIF
TRDD3	15	TRDV2	TRDJ1	.	TGTGCCTGTGACAGGGGGGATCCGTACACCGATAAACTCATCTTT	CACDRGDPYTDKLIF
TRDD3	22	TRDV1	TRDJ1	.	TGTGCTCTTGGGGAACTATTCGTGAGGAAGGGGCTCACTGGGGGATACATCGATAAACTCATCTTT	CALGELFVRKGLTGGYIDKLIF
TRDD3	18	TRDV1	TRDJ1	.	TGTGCTCTTGGGGAACATGTCCTACTGGGGGATAACGGCGATAAACTCATCTTT	CALGEHVLLGDNGDKLIF
.	19	TRDV1	TRDJ1	.	TGTGCTCTTGGGGCCCCACGGACGGGGAACGTAAGTTGTGGCGATAAACTCATCTTT	CALGAPRTGNVSCGDKLIF
TRDD3	21	TRDV1	TRDJ1	.	TGTGCTCTTGGGAGATTTCCGGAGGAACGTACTGGGGGATTGTACACCGATAAACTCATCTTT	CALGRFPEERTGGLYTDKLIF
TRDD3	23	TRDV1	TRDJ1	.	TGTGCTCTTGGGGTTTCCAGGAGGGAACAGGCTGGGGGAACCTTCGCGTACACCGATAAACTCATCTTT	CALGVSRREQAGGTFAYTDKLIF
.	14	TRDV2	TRDJ1	medium-sized	TGTGCCTGTGACACCACCTGCCACACCGATAAACTCATCTTT	CACDTTCHTDKLIF
.	15	TRDV1	TRDJ1	few	TGTGCTCTTGGGGAACAGGCCGGCCGTACCGATAAACTCATCTTT	CALGEQAGRTDKLIF
.	21	TRDV1	TRDJ1	.	TGTGCTCTTGGGGAGTCAATCTTCCTACCCGACTGGGGCGCCCGGACCGATAAACTCATCTTT	CALGESIFLPDWGARTDKLIF
.	21	TRDV1	TRDJ1	.	TGTGCTCTTGGGGAACTAAGGGCCTTCCTACGAGTCGATACTGGGGGATCTAAACTCATCTTT	CALGELRAFLRVDTGGSKLIF
.	25	TRDV1	TRDJ1	.	TGTGCTCTTGGGGATTTGCCCCCCTCACTTCCTACTTTGCTGGGGGTTACGATGTACACCGATAAACTCATCTTT	CALGDLPPSLPTLLGVTMYTDKLIF
.	23	TRDV1	TRDJ1	.	TGTGCTCTTGGGGACTATACCCGATTCCTAAAGATTGATTTACCGCCGAGGACCGATAAACTCATCTTT	CALGDYTRFLKIDLPPRTDKLIF
.	18	TRDV1	TRDJ1	.	TGTGCTCTTGGGGAACTCTACCCCGGACGGGGAATTGGGAGTAAACTCATCTTT	CALGELYPGRGIGSKLIF
TRDD2	21	TRDV1	TRDJ1	.	TGTGCTCTTGGCTCGGATCTTGGTTTTCCTACGTCCCGACGGGGGTTCGATAAACTCATCTTT	CALGSDLGFPTSRRGFDKLIF
.	21	TRDV1	TRDJ1	.	TGTGCTCTTGGGGAGGCGACCTTCCTACTGGGGGACAGGACGTACACCGATAAACTCATCTTT	CALGEATFLLGDRTYTDKLIF
TRDD3	20	TRDV1	TRDJ1	few	TGTGCTCTTGCAAGCCTTCAGACTTGTACTGGGGGTCAGTACACCGATAAACTCATCTTT	CALASLQTCTGGQYTDKLIF
.	19	TRDV1	TRDJ1	few	TGTGCTCTTGGGGAACGGCTTCCTACTGGGGGGAAACCATATAAGAAACTCATCTTT	CALGERLPTGGKPYKKLIF
TRDD3	21	TRDV1	TRDJ1	.	TGTGCTCTTGGGGCCCGCGTACTGGGGGATATCCCCAGTCGTTACACCGATAAACTCATCTTT	CALGARVLGDIPSRYTDKLIF
TRDD3	23	TRDV1	TRDJ1	.	TGTGCTCTTGGGGAACTACTCCGACAACTGGGGGGATGCCCATCATCGTACACCGATAAACTCATCTTT	CALGELLRQLGGCPSSYTDKLIF
.	14	TRDV1	TRDJ1	few	TGTGCTCTTGGGGGGATCATGTGCACCGATAAACTCATCTTT	CALGGIMCTDKLIF